Presented here are 5 T cell receptor beta chains from one specimen sequenced in a study of T cell responses to AZD1222 COVID-19 vaccine. Method: immunoSEQ multiplex PCR; TCRdb's copy keeps in-frame clones and lacks some. Seen here are tens of thousands of clones, over 80% observed once, and the top ten hold 6.3%. The sample here was peripheral blood, taken 28 days after the second dose of the MenACWY control vaccine. The receptors originated from an adult who received the MenACWY meningococcal vaccine as a control.

In the case of this clone: Other nucleotide sequences in the sample specify the same CDR3. V usage is TRBV6-4 and J usage is TRBJ2-2; either TRBD1 or TRBD2 may supply D (6 bases each). The CDR3 is 14 residues long. Between the trimmed V and J ends, which lost 2 bases and 3 bases, there was a span of 7 bases. Germline CDR1 and CDR2: MRHNA and SNTAGT. Written as DNA, the CDR3 is TGTGCCAGCAGTGACAGGGGGGACACCGGGGAGCTGTTTTTT. This encodes CASSDRGDTGELFF.

V gene TRBV6-5 combines with J gene TRBJ1-2, with 10 positions matching TRBD1. Looked up from germline, CDR1 is MNHEY and CDR2 is SVGAGI. The CDR3 loop spans 16 amino acids. Trimming cost V 0 bases and J 5 bases; bases outside gene matches: 6. The CDR3 nucleotides are TGTGCCAGCAGTTACTCTACCCCGGGACAGGGGTATGGCTACACCTTC. Residues: CASSYSTPGQGYGYTF.

The V call is TRBV18, the J call TRBJ1-2; 8 bases align to TRBD1. V lost 6 bases to trimming and J lost 4 bases; unmatched junction nucleotides: 7. CDR3 length: 14 amino acids. Per germline, CDR1 KGHSH and CDR2 LQKENI. In nucleotides, the CDR3 is TGTGCCAGCTCGGAAAGTACAGGGGGCTATGGCTACACCTTC. Translated: CASSESTGGYGYTF.

This clone showed up just once. The chain uses TRBV28 and TRBJ1-5, with D maybe TRBD1 (5 bases). Trimming cost V 6 bases and J 13 bases, with 16 bases left between them. The CDR3 covers 12 residues. CDR1 is MDHEN and CDR2 is SYDVKM in the germline V gene. CDR3 nucleotide sequence: TGTGCCAGCAGGCCTACTGGGACTCCTCAGCATTTT. Protein product: CASRPTGTPQHF.

This sequence joins TRBV11-1 and TRBJ2-1, with 7 nucleotides matching TRBD2. After removal of 3 bases from V and 5 bases from J, the junction contained 10 bases not matched to a gene. The germline CDR1 and CDR2 sequences are SGHAT and FQDESV (reference sequence). CDR3 length: 16 residues. CDR3 protein: CASSLPLAEKDNEQFF. In nucleotides, the CDR3 is TGTGCCAGCAGCTTGCCTCTAGCGGAGAAGGACAATGAGCAGTTCTTC.